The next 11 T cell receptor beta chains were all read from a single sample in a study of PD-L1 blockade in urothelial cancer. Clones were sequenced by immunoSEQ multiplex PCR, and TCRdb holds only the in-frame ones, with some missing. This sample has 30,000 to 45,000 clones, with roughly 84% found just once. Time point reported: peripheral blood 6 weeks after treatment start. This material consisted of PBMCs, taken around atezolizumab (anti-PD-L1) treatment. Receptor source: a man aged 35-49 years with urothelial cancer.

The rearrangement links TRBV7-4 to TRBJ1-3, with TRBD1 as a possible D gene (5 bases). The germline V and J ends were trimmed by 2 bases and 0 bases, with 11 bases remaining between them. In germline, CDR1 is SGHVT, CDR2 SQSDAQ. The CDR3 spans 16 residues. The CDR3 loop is CASSLNRTHSGNTIYF. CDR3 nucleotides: TGTGCCAGCAGCTTAAACAGGACCCACTCTGGAAACACCATATATTTT.

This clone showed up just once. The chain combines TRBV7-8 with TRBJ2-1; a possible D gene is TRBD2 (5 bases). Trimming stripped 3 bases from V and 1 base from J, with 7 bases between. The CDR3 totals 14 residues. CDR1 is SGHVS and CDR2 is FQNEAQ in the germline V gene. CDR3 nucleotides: TGTGCCAGCAGCTTGACGGGGTCCTACAATGAGCAGTTCTTC. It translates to CASSLTGSYNEQFF.

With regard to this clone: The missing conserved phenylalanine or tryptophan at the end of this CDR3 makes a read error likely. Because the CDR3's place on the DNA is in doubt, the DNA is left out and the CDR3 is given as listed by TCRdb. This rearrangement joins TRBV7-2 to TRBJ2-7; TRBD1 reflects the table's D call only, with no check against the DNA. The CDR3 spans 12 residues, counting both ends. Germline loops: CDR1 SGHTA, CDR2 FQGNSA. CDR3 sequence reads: CASSLGDRNFLL.

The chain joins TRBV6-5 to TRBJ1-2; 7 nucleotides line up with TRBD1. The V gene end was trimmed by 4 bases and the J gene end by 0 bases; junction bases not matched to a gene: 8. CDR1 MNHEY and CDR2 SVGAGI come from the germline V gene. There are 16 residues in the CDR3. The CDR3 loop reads CASSFNRGPTNYGYTF. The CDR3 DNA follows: TGTGCCAGCAGTTTCAACAGGGGACCAACTAACTATGGCTACACCTTC.

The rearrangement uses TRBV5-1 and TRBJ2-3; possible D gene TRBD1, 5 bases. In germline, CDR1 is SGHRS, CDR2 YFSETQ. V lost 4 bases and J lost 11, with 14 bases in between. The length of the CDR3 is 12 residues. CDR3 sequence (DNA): TGCGCCAGCAGCCCCGACAGAGCAAAGCAGTATTTT. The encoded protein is CASSPDRAKQYF.

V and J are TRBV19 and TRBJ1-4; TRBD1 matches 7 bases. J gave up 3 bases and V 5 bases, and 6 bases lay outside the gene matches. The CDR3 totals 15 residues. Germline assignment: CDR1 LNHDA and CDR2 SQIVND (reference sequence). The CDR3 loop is CASSEQGLANEKLFF. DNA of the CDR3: TGTGCCAGTAGTGAACAGGGGTTGGCTAATGAAAAACTGTTTTTT.

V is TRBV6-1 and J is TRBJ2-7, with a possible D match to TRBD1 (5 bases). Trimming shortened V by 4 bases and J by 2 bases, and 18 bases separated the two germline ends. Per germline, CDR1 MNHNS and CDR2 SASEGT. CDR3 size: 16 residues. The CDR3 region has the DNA TGTGCCAGCAGTGGGGGCTTTGGGGCGTCCCCCTACGAGCAGTACTTC. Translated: CASSGGFGASPYEQYF.

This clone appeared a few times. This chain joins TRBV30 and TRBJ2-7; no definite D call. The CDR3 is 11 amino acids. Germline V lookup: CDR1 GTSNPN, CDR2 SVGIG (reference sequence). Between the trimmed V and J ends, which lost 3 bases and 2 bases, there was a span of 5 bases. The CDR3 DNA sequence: TGTGCCTGGAGCGTAGCCTACGAGCAGTACTTC. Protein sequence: CAWSVAYEQYF.

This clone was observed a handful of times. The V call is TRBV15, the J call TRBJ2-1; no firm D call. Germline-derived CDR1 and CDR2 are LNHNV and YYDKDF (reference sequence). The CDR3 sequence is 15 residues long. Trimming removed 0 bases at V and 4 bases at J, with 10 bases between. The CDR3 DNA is TGTGCCACCAGCAGAGATCGAGGTGGATACAATGAGCAGTTCTTC. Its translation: CATSRDRGGYNEQFF.

The CDR3 region is CASSFGLSTDTQYF. The CDR3 region has the DNA TGTGCCAGCAGCTTTGGACTCAGCACAGATACGCAGTATTTT. This sequence joins TRBV7-3 and TRBJ2-3; possible D gene TRBD2, 5 bases. CDR1 is SGHTA, CDR2 FQGTGA, per germline. The CDR3 sequence is 14 residues long. V lost 3 bases and J lost 0, with 7 bases in between.

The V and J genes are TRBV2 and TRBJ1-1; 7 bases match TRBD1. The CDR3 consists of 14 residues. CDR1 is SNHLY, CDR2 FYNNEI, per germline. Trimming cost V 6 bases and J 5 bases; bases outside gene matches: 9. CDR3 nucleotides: TGTGCCAGCAGCAACAGGGGCCCGGGGACTGAAGCTTTCTTT. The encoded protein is CASSNRGPGTEAFF.